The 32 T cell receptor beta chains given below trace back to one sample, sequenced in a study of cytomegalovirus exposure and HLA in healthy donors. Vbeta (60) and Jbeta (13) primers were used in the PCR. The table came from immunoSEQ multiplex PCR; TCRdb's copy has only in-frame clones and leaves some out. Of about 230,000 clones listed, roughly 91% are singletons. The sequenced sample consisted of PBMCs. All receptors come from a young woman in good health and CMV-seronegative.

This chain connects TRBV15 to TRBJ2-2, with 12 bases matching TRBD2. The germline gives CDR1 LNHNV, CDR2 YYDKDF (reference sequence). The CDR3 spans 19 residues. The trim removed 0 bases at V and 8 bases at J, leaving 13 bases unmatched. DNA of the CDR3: TGTGCCACCAGCAGAGATGTTTGGTATTTGACTAGCGGGAGTGGGGAGCTGTTTTTT. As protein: CATSRDVWYLTSGSGELFF.

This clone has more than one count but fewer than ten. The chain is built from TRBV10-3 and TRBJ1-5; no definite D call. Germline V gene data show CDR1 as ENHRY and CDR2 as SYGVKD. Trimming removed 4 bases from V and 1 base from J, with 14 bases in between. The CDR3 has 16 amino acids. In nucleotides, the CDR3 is TGTGCCATCAGTGGAGGCTCGACTGCAAGCAATCAGCCCCAGCATTTT. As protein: CAISGGSTASNQPQHF.

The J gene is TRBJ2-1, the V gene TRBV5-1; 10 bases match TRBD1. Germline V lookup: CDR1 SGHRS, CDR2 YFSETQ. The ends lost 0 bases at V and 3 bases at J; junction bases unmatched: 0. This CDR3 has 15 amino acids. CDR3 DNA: TGCGCCAGCAGCTTGGGGGACAGGGGCTACAATGAGCAGTTCTTC. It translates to CASSLGDRGYNEQFF.

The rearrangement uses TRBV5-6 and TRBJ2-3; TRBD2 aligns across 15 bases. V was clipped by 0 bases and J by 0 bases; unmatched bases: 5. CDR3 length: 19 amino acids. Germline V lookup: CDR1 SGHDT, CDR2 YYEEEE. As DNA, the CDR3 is TGTGCCAGCAGCTTGGGCCGGACTAGCGGGGGGGTTAGCACAGATACGCAGTATTTT. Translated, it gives CASSLGRTSGGVSTDTQYF.

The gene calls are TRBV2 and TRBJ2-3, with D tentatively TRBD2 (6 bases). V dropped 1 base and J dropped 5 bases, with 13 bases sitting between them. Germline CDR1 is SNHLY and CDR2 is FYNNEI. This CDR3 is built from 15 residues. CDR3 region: CASSEGGTPGDTQYF. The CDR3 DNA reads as TGTGCCAGCAGTGAAGGGGGGACTCCGGGAGATACGCAGTATTTT.

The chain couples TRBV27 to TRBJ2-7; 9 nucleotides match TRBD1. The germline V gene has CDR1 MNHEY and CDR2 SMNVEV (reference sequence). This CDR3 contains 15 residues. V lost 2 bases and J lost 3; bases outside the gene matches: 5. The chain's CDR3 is CASSLGGTGFYEQYF. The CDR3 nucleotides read TGTGCCAGCAGTTTAGGCGGGACAGGGTTCTACGAGCAGTACTTC.

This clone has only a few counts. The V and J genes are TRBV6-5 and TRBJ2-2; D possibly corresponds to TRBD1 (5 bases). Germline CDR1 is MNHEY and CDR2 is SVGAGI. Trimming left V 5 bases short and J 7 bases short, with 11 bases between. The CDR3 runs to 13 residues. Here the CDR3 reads CASSPGNHGELFF. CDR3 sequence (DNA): TGTGCCAGCAGTCCAGGGAATCACGGGGAGCTGTTTTTT.

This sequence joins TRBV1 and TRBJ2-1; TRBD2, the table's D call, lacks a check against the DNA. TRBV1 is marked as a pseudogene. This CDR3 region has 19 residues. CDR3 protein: CTSSQAARGLAGDYNEQFF. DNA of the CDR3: TGCACCAGCAGCCAAGCCGCTAGGGGACTAGCGGGGGACTACAATGAGCAGTTCTTC.

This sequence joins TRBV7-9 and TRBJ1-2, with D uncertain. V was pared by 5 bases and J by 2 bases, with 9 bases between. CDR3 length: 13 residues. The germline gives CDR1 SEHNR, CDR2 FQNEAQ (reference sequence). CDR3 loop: CASSIHENYGYTF. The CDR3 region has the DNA TGTGCCAGCAGCATACACGAAAACTATGGCTACACCTTC.

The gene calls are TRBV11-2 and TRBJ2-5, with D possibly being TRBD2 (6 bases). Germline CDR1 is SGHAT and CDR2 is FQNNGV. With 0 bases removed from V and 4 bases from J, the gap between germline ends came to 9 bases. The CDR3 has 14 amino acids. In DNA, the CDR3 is TGTGCCAGCAGCTTAGATATAGCGGCAGAGACCCAGTACTTC. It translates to CASSLDIAAETQYF. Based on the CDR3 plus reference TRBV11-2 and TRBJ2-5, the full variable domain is EAGVAQSPRYKIIEKRQSVAFWCNPISGHATLYWYQQILGQGPKLLIQFQNNGVVDDSQLPKDRFSAERLKGVDSTLKIQPAKLEDSAVYLCASSLDIAAETQYFGPGTRLLVL.

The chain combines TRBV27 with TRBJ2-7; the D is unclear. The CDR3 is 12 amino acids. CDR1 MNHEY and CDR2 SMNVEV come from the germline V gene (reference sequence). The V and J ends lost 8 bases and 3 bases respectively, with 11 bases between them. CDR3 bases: TGTGCCAGCTTTGATGCTAGCTACGAGCAGTACTTC. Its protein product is CASFDASYEQYF.

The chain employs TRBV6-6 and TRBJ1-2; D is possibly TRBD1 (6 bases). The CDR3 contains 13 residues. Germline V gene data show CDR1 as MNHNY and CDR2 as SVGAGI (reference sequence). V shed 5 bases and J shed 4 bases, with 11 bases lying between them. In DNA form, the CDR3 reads TGTGCCAGCAGTAAAGGACAGTTCTATGGCTACACCTTC. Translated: CASSKGQFYGYTF.

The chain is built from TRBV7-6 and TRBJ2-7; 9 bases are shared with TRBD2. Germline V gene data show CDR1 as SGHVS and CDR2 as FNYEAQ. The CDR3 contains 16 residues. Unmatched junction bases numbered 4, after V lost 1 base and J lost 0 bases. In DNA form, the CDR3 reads TGTGCCAGCAGCTTAGGAGCGGGGGGAAGCTCCTACGAGCAGTACTTC. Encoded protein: CASSLGAGGSSYEQYF.

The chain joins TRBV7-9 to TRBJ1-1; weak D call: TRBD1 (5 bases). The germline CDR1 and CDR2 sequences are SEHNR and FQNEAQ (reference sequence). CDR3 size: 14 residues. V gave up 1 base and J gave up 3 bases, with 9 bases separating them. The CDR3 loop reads CASSLVGADTEAFF. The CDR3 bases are TGTGCCAGCAGCTTAGTAGGGGCAGACACTGAAGCTTTCTTT.

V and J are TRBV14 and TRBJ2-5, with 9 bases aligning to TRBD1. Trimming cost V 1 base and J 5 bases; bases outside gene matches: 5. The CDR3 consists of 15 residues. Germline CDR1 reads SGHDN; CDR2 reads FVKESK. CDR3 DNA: TGTGCCAGCAGCCAAGTGCGGACAGGGGTCGAGACCCAGTACTTC. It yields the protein CASSQVRTGVETQYF.

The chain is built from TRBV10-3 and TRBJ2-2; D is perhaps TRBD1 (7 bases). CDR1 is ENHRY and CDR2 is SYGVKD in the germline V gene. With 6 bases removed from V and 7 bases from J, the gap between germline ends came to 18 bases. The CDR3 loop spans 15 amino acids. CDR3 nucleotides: TGTGCCATCAGCGACGACAGGGAGGTAGGCGGGGAGCTGTTTTTT. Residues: CAISDDREVGGELFF.

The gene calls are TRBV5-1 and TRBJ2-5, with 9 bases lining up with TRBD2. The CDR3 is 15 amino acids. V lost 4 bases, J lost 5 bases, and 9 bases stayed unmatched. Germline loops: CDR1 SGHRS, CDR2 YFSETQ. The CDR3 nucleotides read TGCGCCAGCAGCGCGCTAGCGGGGTCGGGGGAGACCCAGTACTTC. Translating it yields CASSALAGSGETQYF.

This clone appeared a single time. This CDR3 reads CASSLYAVAPQHF. The CDR3 DNA is TGTGCCAGCAGTTTATACGCGGTGGCGCCCCAGCATTTT. The chain uses TRBV27 and TRBJ1-5; D gene ambiguous. Germline CDR1 reads MNHEY; CDR2 reads SMNVEV (reference sequence). This CDR3 region has 13 residues. V gave up 1 base and J gave up 9 bases, with 10 bases separating them.

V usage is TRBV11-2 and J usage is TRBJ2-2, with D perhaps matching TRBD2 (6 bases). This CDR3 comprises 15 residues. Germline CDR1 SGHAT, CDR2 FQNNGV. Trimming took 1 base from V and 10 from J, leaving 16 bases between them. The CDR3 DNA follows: TGTGCCAGCAGCTTAGGGCCGCTACTAGCTGAGGAGCTGTTTTTT. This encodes CASSLGPLLAEELFF.

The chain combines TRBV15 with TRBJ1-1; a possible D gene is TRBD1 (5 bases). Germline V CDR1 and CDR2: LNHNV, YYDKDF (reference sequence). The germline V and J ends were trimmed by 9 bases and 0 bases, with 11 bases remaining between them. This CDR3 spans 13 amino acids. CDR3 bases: TGTGCCACGCAGGGAGGGATGAACACTGAAGCTTTCTTT. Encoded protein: CATQGGMNTEAFF.

CDR3: CASSLDRGDYGYTF. The CDR3 DNA follows: TGTGCCAGCAGCTTGGACAGGGGTGACTATGGCTACACCTTC. The chain carries TRBV11-2 and TRBJ1-2; 9 nucleotides agree with TRBD1. In germline, CDR1 is SGHAT, CDR2 FQNNGV. V was clipped by 3 bases and J by 3 bases; unmatched bases: 2. The CDR3 is 14 residues long.

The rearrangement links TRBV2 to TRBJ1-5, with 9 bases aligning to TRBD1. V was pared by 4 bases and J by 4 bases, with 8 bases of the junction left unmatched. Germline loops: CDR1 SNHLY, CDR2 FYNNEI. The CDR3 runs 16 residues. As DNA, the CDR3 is TGTGCCAGCAGTGGGGAAGACGACAGGGGGAATCAGCCCCAGCATTTT. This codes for CASSGEDDRGNQPQHF.

The CDR3 loop is CASSPRDQPQHF. CDR3 DNA: TGTGCCAGCAGTCCCCGGGATCAGCCCCAGCATTTT. The chain recombines TRBV2 with TRBJ1-5; D gene uncertain. The CDR3 extends over 12 amino acids. Trimming removed 5 bases at V and 5 bases at J, with 7 bases between. Germline V gene lookup returns CDR1 SNHLY and CDR2 FYNNEI.

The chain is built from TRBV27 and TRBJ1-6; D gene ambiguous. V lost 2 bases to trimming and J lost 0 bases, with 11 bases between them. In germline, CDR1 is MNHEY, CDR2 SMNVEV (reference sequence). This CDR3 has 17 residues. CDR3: CASSLHPGSSYNSPLHF. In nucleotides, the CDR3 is TGTGCCAGCAGTTTACATCCGGGGAGCTCCTATAATTCACCCCTCCACTTT.

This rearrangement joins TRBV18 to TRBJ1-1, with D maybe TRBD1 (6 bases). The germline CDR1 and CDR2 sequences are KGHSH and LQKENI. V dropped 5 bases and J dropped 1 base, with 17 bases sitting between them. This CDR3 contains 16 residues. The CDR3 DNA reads TGTGCCAGCTCATCATCTTTGGGGACACCGAACACTGAAGCTTTCTTT. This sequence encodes CASSSSLGTPNTEAFF. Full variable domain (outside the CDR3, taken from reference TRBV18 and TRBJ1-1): NAGVMQNPRHLVRRRGQEARLRCSPMKGHSHVYWYRQLPEEGLKFMVYLQKENIIDESGMPKERFSAEFPKEGPSILRIQQVVRGDSAAYFCASSSSLGTPNTEAFFGQGTRLTVV.

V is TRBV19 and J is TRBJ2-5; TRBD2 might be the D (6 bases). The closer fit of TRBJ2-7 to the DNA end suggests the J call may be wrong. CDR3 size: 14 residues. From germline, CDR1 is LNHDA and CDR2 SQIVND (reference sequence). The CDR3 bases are TGTGCCAGTAGGGCCGGGGGAAGCTCCTACGAGCAGTACTTC. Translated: CASRAGGSSYEQYF.

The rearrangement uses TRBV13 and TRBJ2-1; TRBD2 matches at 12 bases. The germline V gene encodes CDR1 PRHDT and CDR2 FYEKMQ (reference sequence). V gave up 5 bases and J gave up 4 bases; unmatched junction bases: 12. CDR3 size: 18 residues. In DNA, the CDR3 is TGTGCCAGCAGCCTCAGGACTAGCGGGGCGATCGGGTACAATGAGCAGTTCTTC. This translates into CASSLRTSGAIGYNEQFF.

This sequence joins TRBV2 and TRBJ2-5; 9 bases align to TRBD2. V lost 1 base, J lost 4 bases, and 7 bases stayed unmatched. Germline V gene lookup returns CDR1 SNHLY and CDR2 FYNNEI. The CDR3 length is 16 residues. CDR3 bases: TGTGCCAGCAGTGAAGGTAGCGGGAGAGCAGGAGAGACCCAGTACTTC. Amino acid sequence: CASSEGSGRAGETQYF.

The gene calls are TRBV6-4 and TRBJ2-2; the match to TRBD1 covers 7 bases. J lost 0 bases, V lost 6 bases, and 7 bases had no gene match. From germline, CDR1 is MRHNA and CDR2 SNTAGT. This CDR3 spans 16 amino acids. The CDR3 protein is CASSPGQEANTGELFF. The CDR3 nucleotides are TGTGCCAGCAGCCCCGGACAGGAAGCGAACACCGGGGAGCTGTTTTTT.

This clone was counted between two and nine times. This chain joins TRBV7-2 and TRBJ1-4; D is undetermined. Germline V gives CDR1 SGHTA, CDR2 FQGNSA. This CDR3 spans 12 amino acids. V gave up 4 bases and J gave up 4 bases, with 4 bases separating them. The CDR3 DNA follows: TGTGCCAGCAGCTCCTTTAATGAAAAACTGTTTTTT. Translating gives CASSSFNEKLFF.

The CDR3 bases are TGTGCCAGCAGCTTAGCGGTTAGTGCGAACTATGGCTACACCTTC. Translated, it gives CASSLAVSANYGYTF. The chain uses TRBV7-8 and TRBJ1-2, with D hard to call. Trimming shortened V by 0 bases and J by 2 bases, and 10 bases separated the two germline ends. CDR3 length equals 15 residues. Germline V lookup: CDR1 SGHVS, CDR2 FQNEAQ.

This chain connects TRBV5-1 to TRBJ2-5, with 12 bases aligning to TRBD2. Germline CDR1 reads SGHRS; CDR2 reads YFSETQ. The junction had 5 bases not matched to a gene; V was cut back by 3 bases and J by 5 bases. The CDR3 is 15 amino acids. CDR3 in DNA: TGCGCCAGCAGCTACGGACTAGCGGGATCGGAGACCCAGTACTTC. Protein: CASSYGLAGSETQYF.